This T cell receptor beta chain came from a study of patients and donors after allogeneic stem cell transplantation. CDR1 and CDR2 from the germline V gene are MNHEY and SMNVEV (reference sequence). This CDR3 has 15 residues. Trimming at V came to 6 bases and at J to 4 bases, leaving 9 bases not matched to a gene. This clonotype appeared a single time. From the RT-PCR reads, TCRdb called clonotypes with MiXCR, one entry per CDR3 protein. The top ten hold around 6% of the sample, which has about a million distinct CDR3 sequences, under 20% seen once. The sequence derives from a human donor who was either an allogeneic HSCT recipient or a stem cell or donor lymphocyte infusion donor (not recorded which). It is not recorded whose cells these are; they may come from a transplant donor. The chain recombines TRBV27 with TRBJ2-5, with 9 bases identical to TRBD1. The sequencing sample was made of blood, either unsorted or a sorted T cell fraction (not recorded which). The CDR3 loop reads CASSLRQGVRETQYF. CDR3 coding DNA: TGTGCCAGCAGCCTCAGACAGGGGGTCCGAGAGACCCAGTACTTC.